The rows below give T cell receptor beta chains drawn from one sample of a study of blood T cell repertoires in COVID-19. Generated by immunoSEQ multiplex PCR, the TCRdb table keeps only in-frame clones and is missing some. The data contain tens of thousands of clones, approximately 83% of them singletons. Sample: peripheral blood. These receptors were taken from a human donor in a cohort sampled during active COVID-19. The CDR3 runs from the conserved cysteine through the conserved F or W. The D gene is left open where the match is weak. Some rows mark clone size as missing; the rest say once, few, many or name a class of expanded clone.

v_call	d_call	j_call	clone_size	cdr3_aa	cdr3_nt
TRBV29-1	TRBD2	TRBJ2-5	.	CSVDPSGGAGETQYF	TGCAGCGTTGATCCTAGCGGGGGAGCAGGGGAGACCCAGTACTTC
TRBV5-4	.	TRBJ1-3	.	CASSLTGGNTIYF	TGTGCCAGCAGCTTGACAGGGGGAAACACCATATATTTT
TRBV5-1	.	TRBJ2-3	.	CASSLAAWGEADTQYF	TGCGCCAGCAGCTTGGCCGCTTGGGGGGAGGCAGATACGCAGTATTTT
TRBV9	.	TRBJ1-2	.	CASSDYRDTHERGYTF	TGTGCCAGCAGCGATTACCGGGACACCCACGAGCGGGGCTACACCTTC
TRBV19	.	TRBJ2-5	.	CASARVAQETQYF	TGTGCCAGTGCACGGGTAGCGCAAGAGACCCAGTACTTC
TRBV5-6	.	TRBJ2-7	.	CASSSNTQYEQYF	TGTGCCAGCAGCTCGAACACACAGTACGAGCAGTACTTC
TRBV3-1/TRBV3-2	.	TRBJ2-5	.	CASSQDPAGSPDQETQYF	TGTGCCAGCAGCCAAGACCCAGCGGGCTCCCCAGACCAAGAGACCCAGTACTTC
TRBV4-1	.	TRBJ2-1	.	CASSQGTYNEQFF	TGCGCCAGCAGCCAGGGGACTTACAATGAGCAGTTCTTC
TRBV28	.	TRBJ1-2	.	CASRKTPQGYYLYGYTF	TGTGCCAGCAGAAAAACCCCCCAGGGTTATTATCTATATGGCTACACCTTC
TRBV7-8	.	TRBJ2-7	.	CASSLGHLSYEQYF	TGTGCCAGCAGCTTAGGACACTTGTCCTACGAGCAGTACTTC
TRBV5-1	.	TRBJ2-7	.	CASSRTTRSYEQYF	TGCGCCAGCAGCAGAACCACACGTTCCTACGAGCAGTACTTC
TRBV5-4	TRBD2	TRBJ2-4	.	CASSSRAGLAKNIQYF	TGTGCCAGCAGCTCCCGAGCGGGACTAGCCAAAAACATTCAGTACTTC
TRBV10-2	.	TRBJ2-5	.	CASSESNREETQYF	TGCGCCAGCAGTGAGTCGAACAGGGAAGAGACCCAGTACTTC
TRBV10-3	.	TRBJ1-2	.	CAIWGQGTKGPGWGYTF	TGTGCCATCTGGGGCCAAGGGACAAAGGGTCCCGGGTGGGGCTACACCTTC
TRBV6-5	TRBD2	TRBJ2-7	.	CASSYYAGGGYEQYF	TGTGCCAGCAGTTACTACGCGGGAGGTGGCTACGAGCAGTACTTC
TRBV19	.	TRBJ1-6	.	CASSIGAHSPLHF	TGTGCCAGTAGTATAGGAGCCCATTCACCCCTCCACTTT
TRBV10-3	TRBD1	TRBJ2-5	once	CAISETGDETQYF	TGTGCCATCAGTGAGACAGGGGACGAGACCCAGTACTTC
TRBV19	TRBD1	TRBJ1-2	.	CASSMGQGNLYGYTF	TGTGCCAGTAGTATGGGACAGGGAAATCTCTATGGCTACACCTTC
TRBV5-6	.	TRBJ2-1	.	CASSLVDYHEQFF	TGTGCCAGCAGCTTGGTGGACTACCATGAGCAGTTCTTC
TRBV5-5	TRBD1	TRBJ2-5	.	CASSRQGGETQYF	TGTGCCAGCAGCCGACAGGGGGGAGAGACCCAGTACTTC
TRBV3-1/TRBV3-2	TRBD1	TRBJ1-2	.	CASSQGQGGGYTF	TGTGCCAGCAGCCAAGGTCAGGGGGGTGGCTACACCTTC
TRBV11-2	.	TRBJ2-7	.	CASSLARGWYEQYF	TGTGCCAGCAGCTTAGCCCGGGGTTGGTACGAGCAGTACTTC
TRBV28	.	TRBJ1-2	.	CASSASGNYGYTF	TGTGCCAGCAGTGCCTCGGGGAACTATGGCTACACCTTC
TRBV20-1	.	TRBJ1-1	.	CSASRGEATEAFF	TGCAGTGCTAGTCGAGGGGAGGCCACTGAAGCTTTCTTT
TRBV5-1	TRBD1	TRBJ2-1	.	CASSHPGQGYNEQFF	TGCGCCAGCAGCCACCCGGGACAGGGCTACAATGAGCAGTTCTTC
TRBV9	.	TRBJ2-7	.	CASSVGGDLSYEQYF	TGTGCCAGCAGCGTAGGCGGGGACCTTTCCTACGAGCAGTACTTC
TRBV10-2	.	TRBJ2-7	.	CASQGHEQYF	TGCGCCAGCCAGGGGCACGAGCAGTACTTC
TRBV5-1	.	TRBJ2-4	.	CASSMAGVTKNIQYF	TGCGCCAGCAGTATGGCAGGGGTCACCAAAAACATTCAGTACTTC
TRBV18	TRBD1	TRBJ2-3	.	CASSRTPTGGSTDTQYF	TGTGCCAGCTCACGAACTCCGACAGGGGGCTCCACAGATACGCAGTATTTT
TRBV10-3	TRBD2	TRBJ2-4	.	CAISDPASGPANIQYF	TGTGCCATCAGTGACCCGGCTAGCGGCCCCGCGAACATTCAGTACTTC
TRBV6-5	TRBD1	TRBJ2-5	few	CASSSAGTVQETQYF	TGTGCCAGCAGTAGCGCCGGGACAGTACAAGAGACCCAGTACTTC
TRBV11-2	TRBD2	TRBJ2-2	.	CASSLGSGGAKAGELFF	TGTGCCAGCAGCTTAGGTAGCGGGGGGGCCAAAGCCGGGGAGCTGTTTTTT
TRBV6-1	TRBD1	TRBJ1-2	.	CASSELDRVGYGYTF	TGTGCCAGCAGTGAGTTGGACAGGGTTGGCTATGGCTACACCTTC
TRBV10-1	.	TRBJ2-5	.	CASRLGGETQYF	TGCGCCAGCAGATTGGGAGGCGAGACCCAGTACTTC
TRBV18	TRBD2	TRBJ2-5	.	CASLASSGQETQYF	TGTGCCAGCCTCGCTTCTAGCGGCCAAGAGACCCAGTACTTC
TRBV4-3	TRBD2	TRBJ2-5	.	CASSQHRGTSGPETQYF	TGCGCCAGCAGCCAACACCGCGGGACTAGCGGGCCGGAGACCCAGTACTTC
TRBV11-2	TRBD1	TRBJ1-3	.	CASSLTQGQGRSGNTIYF	TGTGCCAGCAGCTTAACCCAGGGACAGGGTCGCTCTGGAAACACCATATATTTT
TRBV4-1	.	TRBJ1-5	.	CASSQVQGFQPQHF	TGCGCCAGCAGCCAAGTCCAGGGCTTTCAGCCCCAGCATTTT
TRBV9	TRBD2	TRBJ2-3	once	CASSVDASGSADTQYF	TGTGCCAGCAGCGTAGATGCTAGCGGATCCGCAGATACGCAGTATTTT
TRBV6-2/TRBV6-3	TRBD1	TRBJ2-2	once	CASRRWDRVLAGELFF	TGTGCCAGCCGCCGCTGGGACAGGGTATTGGCCGGGGAGCTGTTTTTT
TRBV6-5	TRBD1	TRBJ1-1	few	CASSYSNGQGEAFF	TGTGCCAGCAGTTACTCAAACGGACAGGGGGAAGCTTTCTTT
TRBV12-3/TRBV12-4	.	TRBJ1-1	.	CASSSQGYPEAFF	TGTGCCAGCAGTTCTCAGGGGTATCCTGAAGCTTTCTTT
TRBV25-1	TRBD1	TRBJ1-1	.	CASTGTGATEAFF	TGTGCCAGCACCGGGACAGGGGCAACTGAAGCTTTCTTT
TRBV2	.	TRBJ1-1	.	CASNRASEAFF	TGTGCCAGCAACAGGGCCTCTGAAGCTTTCTTT
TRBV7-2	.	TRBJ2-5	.	CASSNKETQYF	TGTGCCAGCAGCAACAAAGAGACCCAGTACTTC
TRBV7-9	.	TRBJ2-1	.	CASSLNSGDEQFF	TGTGCCAGCAGCTTAAATTCCGGGGATGAGCAGTTCTTC
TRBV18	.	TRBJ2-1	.	CASSPELALYGEQFF	TGTGCCAGCTCACCTGAGCTAGCTTTGTATGGTGAGCAGTTCTTC
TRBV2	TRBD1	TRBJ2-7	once	CASMRSGTDSYEQYF	TGTGCCAGCATGAGATCCGGGACAGACTCCTACGAGCAGTACTTC
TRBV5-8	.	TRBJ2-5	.	CASSTRTLTTQYF	TGTGCCAGCAGCACCCGGACTCTAACTACCCAGTACTTC
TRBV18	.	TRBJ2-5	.	CASSPEETQYF	TGTGCCAGCTCACCGGAGGAGACCCAGTACTTC
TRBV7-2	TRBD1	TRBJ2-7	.	CASSLDPPGQGYEQYF	TGTGCCAGCAGCTTAGATCCCCCGGGACAGGGTTACGAGCAGTACTTC
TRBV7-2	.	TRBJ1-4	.	CASSPFNEKLFF	TGTGCCAGCAGCCCATTTAATGAAAAACTGTTTTTT
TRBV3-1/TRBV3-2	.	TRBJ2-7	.	CASSQAGIQYF	TGTGCCAGCAGCCAAGCGGGGATTCAGTACTTC
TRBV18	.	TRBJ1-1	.	CASSQSENTEAFF	TGTGCCAGCTCACAGTCAGAGAACACTGAAGCTTTCTTT